This TCR beta chain was identified during a study of blood T cell repertoires in COVID-19. Study at large: Acute and convalescent COVID-19 samples came from the United States, Italy and Spain. In each case, the material was cDNA or gDNA derived from T cells, B-cell-depleted T cells, or PBMCs.

As processed by the authors: For nucleated cells, counts were estimated from reference gene primer amplification. The repertoire was sequenced with immunoSEQ multiplex PCR; TCRdb's copy has only in-frame clones and lacks some. V and J calls and clone size are as listed in that table; D and trimming were resolved from the DNA. The table records 50,000 to 65,000 clones, roughly 85% of them present only once. With V trimmed by 4 bases and J by 6 bases, 2 bases remained unmatched. This CDR3 is built from 13 residues. Germline-derived CDR1 and CDR2 are SGHVT and SQSDAQ. Source material: peripheral blood. This receptor was identified in a human donor in a cohort sampled during active COVID-19. The genes are TRBV7-4 and TRBJ1-5; 8 bases are shared with TRBD1. Here the CDR3 DNA reads TGTGCCAGCAGCTCAGGGGGCGTTCAGCCCCAGCATTTT. It codes for CASSSGGVQPQHF.